This T cell receptor (beta chain) originates from a study of cytomegalovirus exposure and HLA in healthy donors. Germline V gene lookup returns CDR1 SGHTA and CDR2 FQGNSA. J was trimmed by 2 bases and V by 7 bases; bases with no gene match: 8. This CDR3 has 14 amino acids. Of note for this clone: Its antigen is undetermined.

Study-wide results and caveats: Apparent HLA restriction characterized most CMV-associated TCR beta chains in a later analysis. An assumption of roughly uniform sequencing depth across donors underlay the presence/absence analyses. Common viral pathogens (according to a later analysis) appeared linked to several of the most significant clusters. It has been reported that TCR beta sequences accurately predicted the HLA-A and HLA-B alleles of most subjects.

A multiplex PCR was run with 60 Vbeta primers and 13 Jbeta primers. Sequencing was performed with immunoSEQ multiplex PCR; in TCRdb, only in-frame clones are kept and a portion is missing. This table holds around 200,000 clones, less than 85% found once. Sequencing input: PBMCs. This TCR derives from a boy aged 10-17 years in good health and CMV-seronegative. The gene calls are TRBV7-2 and TRBJ2-7; 7 bases map to TRBD2. CDR3 in DNA: TGTGCCAGCACCGGACTAGGAGGCACCTACGAGCAGTACTTC. Translation gives CASTGLGGTYEQYF.